This passage covers 25 T cell receptor beta chains from one sample sequenced in a study of T-cell memory formation after mild COVID-19. Using its own MiXCR run on the 5' RACE reads, TCRdb lists one record per CDR3 protein. In the table there are 300,000 or so distinct CDR3 sequences, around a sixth of which are singletons. Sample: PBMCs or a T cell subset sorted from them (not recorded which). The receptors shown here come from a man aged 18 to 30 who had mild COVID-19 (a few samples of this study predate the infection). Cell type and time point are not known.

This clonotype was counted between two and nine times. This chain joins TRBV3-1 and TRBJ1-4; D is unresolved. V was trimmed by 1 base and J by 0 bases, leaving 9 bases between them. Germline V gives CDR1 LGHDT, CDR2 YNNKEL (reference sequence). The CDR3 is made up of 16 amino acids. This CDR3 reads CASSQAHPATNEKLFF. CDR3 DNA: TGTGCCAGCAGCCAAGCTCACCCTGCAACTAATGAAAAACTGTTTTTT.

There are a few counts of this clonotype. The chain is built from TRBV9 and TRBJ1-6, with 10 positions matching TRBD1. The CDR3 extends over 15 amino acids. V trimming: 4 bases; J trimming: 7 bases; junction bases outside the gene matches: 5. CDR1 is SGDLS and CDR2 is YYNGEE in the germline V gene. This chain's CDR3 is CASSPDRGRNSPLHF. CDR3 nucleotides: TGTGCCAGCAGCCCTGACAGGGGGCGAAATTCACCCCTCCACTTT. Complete variable domain (other parts from reference TRBV9 and TRBJ1-6): DSGVTQTPKHLITATGQRVTLRCSPRSGDLSVYWYQQSLDQGLQFLIQYYNGEERAKGNILERFSAQQFPDLHSELNLSSLELGDSALYFCASSPDRGRNSPLHFGNGTRLTVT.

This clonotype was counted between two and nine times. V gene TRBV4-2 combines with J gene TRBJ1-2; D might be TRBD1 (6 bases). Germline V gene sequence: CDR1 LGHNA, CDR2 YNFKEQ. The CDR3 consists of 15 residues. V dropped 1 base and J dropped 5 bases, with 14 bases sitting between them. The DNA of the CDR3 is TGTGCCAGCAGCCAAGTTAGTCAGGGGCGGTATGGCTACACCTTC. This translates into CASSQVSQGRYGYTF.

In its sample, this clonotype was seen a few times. The rearrangement uses TRBV7-2 and TRBJ2-2; 7 bases are shared with TRBD1. With 3 bases clipped from V and 4 bases from J, the junction kept 2 bases outside the gene matches. Per the germline V gene, CDR1 is SGHTA and CDR2 is FQGNSA. The CDR3 sequence is 14 residues long. The CDR3 coding sequence is TGTGCCAGCAGCTTGGACAGGCGCACCGGGGAGCTGTTTTTT. This gives the protein CASSLDRRTGELFF.

This clonotype came up a few times. The V call is TRBV4-3, the J call TRBJ1-1; TRBD1 aligns across 7 bases. The CDR3 extends over 14 amino acids. The V gene's germline CDR1 is LGHNA and CDR2 YSLEER. V lost 4 bases and J lost 7; bases outside the gene matches: 9. CDR3 DNA: TGCGCCAGCAGCCTTACCGACAGGGACGGTGAAGCTTTCTTT. This codes for CASSLTDRDGEAFF.

This chain connects TRBV7-2 to TRBJ1-5; D unresolved. Trimming removed 5 bases from V and 7 bases from J, with 15 bases in between. The CDR3 length is 14 residues. Germline CDR1 SGHTA, CDR2 FQGNSA. The CDR3 DNA sequence: TGTGCCAGCAGCCCGCGTTTGGGAAACCAGCCCCAGCATTTT. This gives the protein CASSPRLGNQPQHF.

The chain uses TRBV4-1 and TRBJ1-2, with 9 nucleotides matching TRBD1. This CDR3 has 17 residues. Germline trimming cut 1 base from V and 1 base from J; bases unmatched to any gene: 7. Germline V gene lookup returns CDR1 MGHRA and CDR2 YSYEKL. The CDR3 here is CASSQGPPGQGNYGYTF. DNA for the CDR3: TGCGCCAGCAGCCAAGGCCCCCCGGGACAGGGTAACTATGGCTACACCTTC.

The table lists this clonotype with a few counts. The chain has TRBV29-1 and TRBJ2-7, with TRBD1 identical over 7 bases. Germline CDR1 SQVTM, CDR2 ANQGSEA. V shed 7 bases, J shed 2 bases, and the junction held 5 bases outside the gene matches. The CDR3 consists of 12 residues. CDR3 in amino acids: CSAGQDPYEQYF. DNA of the CDR3: TGCAGCGCCGGACAGGACCCCTACGAGCAGTACTTC.

This clonotype appeared a few times. The genes are TRBV7-9 and TRBJ1-1; 10 nucleotides match TRBD1. In germline, CDR1 is SEHNR, CDR2 FQNEAQ (reference sequence). The trim removed 5 bases at V and 4 bases at J, leaving 7 bases unmatched. This CDR3 has 15 amino acids. CDR3 protein: CASSPPGTGATEAFF. CDR3 DNA: TGTGCCAGCAGCCCGCCCGGGACAGGGGCCACTGAAGCTTTCTTT.

This clonotype was seen a handful of times. This chain uses TRBV6-5 with TRBJ1-6; maybe TRBD1 (6 bases). V shed 9 bases and J shed 3 bases, with 9 bases lying between them. The CDR3 is 13 amino acids. The germline gives CDR1 MNHEY, CDR2 SVGAGI. The DNA for the CDR3 is TGTGCCAGTGGGACATACTATAATTCACCCCTCCACTTT. It translates to CASGTYYNSPLHF.

This clonotype came up a few times. This chain's CDR3 is CASSQDDRRTEAFF. As DNA, the CDR3 is TGTGCCAGCAGCCAAGATGACAGGCGAACTGAAGCTTTCTTT. The rearrangement joins TRBV4-2 to TRBJ1-1; TRBD1 is a possible D gene (6 bases). The CDR3 length is 14 residues. V lost 0 bases and J lost 5, with 10 bases in between. Germline CDR1 LGHNA, CDR2 YNFKEQ.

There are many counts of this clonotype. The chain carries TRBV10-3 and TRBJ2-1; D might be TRBD2 (6 bases). Germline values: CDR1 ENHRY, CDR2 SYGVKD. With 11 bases removed from V and 3 bases from J, the gap between germline ends came to 14 bases. The CDR3 contains 13 residues. For the CDR3, the DNA is TGTGCCGCCCGGGGGATAAACTACAATGAGCAGTTCTTC. Protein sequence: CAARGINYNEQFF.

This clonotype was observed many times. The chain employs TRBV7-3 and TRBJ2-1; D might be TRBD1 or TRBD2, each matching 7 bases. V dropped 0 bases and J dropped 0 bases, with 15 bases sitting between them. CDR3 length: 18 residues. The germline CDR1 and CDR2 sequences are SGHTA and FQGTGA. The chain's CDR3 is CASSLTRGGPSSYNEQFF. CDR3 bases: TGTGCCAGCAGCTTAACCAGGGGGGGCCCGAGCTCCTACAATGAGCAGTTCTTC.

The CDR3 DNA sequence: TGCGCCAGCAGCCAAGCATTAGCGGGGACGGGGACAGATACGCAGTATTTT. It is translated as CASSQALAGTGTDTQYF. The J gene is TRBJ2-3, the V gene TRBV4-3; 8 positions agree with TRBD2. Germline V gene lookup returns CDR1 LGHNA and CDR2 YSLEER. CDR3 length: 17 amino acids. J lost 3 bases, V lost 1 base, and 9 bases had no gene match.

This clonotype was seen a handful of times. The chain links TRBV7-2 to TRBJ1-2, with unresolved D. Trimming stripped 4 bases from V and 7 bases from J, with 10 bases between. The CDR3 is made up of 12 amino acids. Per the germline V gene, CDR1 is SGHTA and CDR2 is FQGNSA. As DNA, the CDR3 is TGTGCCAGCAGCTCCCCCAGGCTTGGCTACACCTTC. Its protein is CASSSPRLGYTF. Supplemented by reference TRBV7-2 and TRBJ1-2, the full variable domain reads GAGVSQSPSNKVTEKGKDVELRCDPISGHTALYWYRQSLGQGLEFLIYFQGNSAPDKSGLPSDRFSAERTGGSVSTLTIQRTQQEDSAVYLCASSSPRLGYTFGSGTRLTVV.

This clonotype was counted between two and nine times. The chain carries TRBV7-9 and TRBJ1-1; D gene unclear. The germline V and J ends were trimmed by 5 bases and 6 bases, with 10 bases remaining between them. The V gene's germline CDR1 is SEHNR and CDR2 FQNEAQ (reference sequence). This CDR3 region has 12 residues. In DNA, the CDR3 is TGTGCCAGCAGCCCCTCGTTTGCTGAAGCTTTCTTT. This codes for CASSPSFAEAFF.

This clonotype has more than one count but fewer than ten. The chain joins TRBV4-1 to TRBJ2-1, with no clear D. Germline CDR1 is MGHRA and CDR2 is YSYEKL. Trimming removed 1 base at V and 0 bases at J, with 10 bases between. This CDR3 has 16 residues. The CDR3 here is CASSQVNLVSYNEQFF. In nucleotides, the CDR3 is TGCGCCAGCAGCCAAGTAAACCTCGTCTCCTACAATGAGCAGTTCTTC.

A few counts support this clonotype. The V and J genes are TRBV20-1 and TRBJ1-5, with D maybe TRBD1 (6 bases). Trimming pared 6 bases from V and 9 bases from J, leaving 15 bases between. Germline CDR1 and CDR2: DFQATT and SNEGSKA (reference sequence). The CDR3 has 12 residues. CDR3 sequence (DNA): TGCAGTGCCGAGACAGGTTCAAGGCCCCAGCATTTT. Its translation is CSAETGSRPQHF.

This clonotype has a handful of counts. J is TRBJ2-5 and V is TRBV6-6; 9 bases are a match to TRBD1. Germline CDR1 reads MNHNY; CDR2 reads SVGAGI (reference sequence). Trimming removed 6 bases from V and 3 bases from J; junction bases left unmatched: 14. The CDR3 covers 17 residues. For the CDR3, the DNA is TGTGCCAGCAGCCGCCGGAGAAGGACAGGGGCCGAAGAGACCCAGTACTTC. It codes for CASSRRRRTGAEETQYF.

The V and J genes are TRBV9 and TRBJ2-3; D is undetermined. The germline V gene has CDR1 SGDLS and CDR2 YYNGEE. The length of the CDR3 is 15 residues. V lost 0 bases to trimming and J lost 2 bases, with 10 bases between them. CDR3 sequence: CASSVEGGATDTQYF. CDR3 in DNA: TGTGCCAGCAGCGTAGAGGGCGGAGCCACAGATACGCAGTATTTT.

This sequence joins TRBV30 and TRBJ1-1; D is ambiguous. V was shortened by 8 bases and J by 9 bases, with 16 bases between the two germline ends. Germline values: CDR1 GTSNPN, CDR2 SVGIG (reference sequence). This CDR3 is built from 11 residues. CDR3 sequence (DNA): TGTGCCGGTATAAGATGGGCAAAAGCTTTCTTT. Its protein product is CAGIRWAKAFF.

V and J are TRBV11-3 and TRBJ2-2, with 9 bases identical to TRBD1. With V trimmed by 5 bases and J by 2 bases, 6 bases remained unmatched. The CDR3 covers 16 residues. Germline loops: CDR1 SGHNT, CDR2 YENEEA. The CDR3 nucleotides read TGTGCCAGCAGCGCCCGGGACAGGGATAACACCGGGGAGCTGTTTTTT. Protein product: CASSARDRDNTGELFF.

The chain combines TRBV6-2 or TRBV6-3 with TRBJ2-7; the D gene is possibly TRBD2 (5 bases). CDR1 and CDR2 (germline): MNHEY, SVGEGT. This CDR3 has 14 residues. The V gene lost 2 bases and the J gene lost 0 bases, with 8 bases spanning the gap. The CDR3 region has the DNA TGTGCCAGCAGTTACGATGGGAGCTCCTACGAGCAGTACTTC. Encoded protein: CASSYDGSSYEQYF.

CDR3 region: CASTLHASDEQFF. In DNA form, the CDR3 reads TGTGCCAGCACCCTGCATGCTTCCGATGAGCAGTTCTTC. The chain links TRBV7-2 to TRBJ2-1, with no clear D. Germline CDR1 reads SGHTA; CDR2 reads FQGNSA. V lost 7 bases and J 8 bases, leaving 15 bases between the germline ends. The CDR3 sequence is 13 residues long.

This clonotype was counted many times. This chain connects TRBV20-1 to TRBJ2-5; D perhaps matches TRBD2 (5 bases). Germline V gene sequence: CDR1 DFQATT, CDR2 SNEGSKA (reference sequence). This CDR3 comprises 14 residues. V dropped 0 bases and J dropped 3 bases, with 11 bases sitting between them. The CDR3 sequence is CSARDQERKETQYF. CDR3 sequence (DNA): TGCAGTGCTAGAGATCAGGAGCGGAAAGAGACCCAGTACTTC.